A selection of T cell receptor beta chains follows, all from one sample in a study of T cell repertoires in cytomegalovirus infection. In TCRdb, the reads were re-called with MiXCR into one record per CDR3 protein. Counted here are about 340,000 distinct CDR3 sequences, 25% to 35% occurring once; the ten biggest clones make up around 19%. These receptors have no identified antigens. The sequences come from cultured PBMCs, collected from culture after CMV antigen stimulation. These receptors were taken from a human donor in good health (CMV status not recorded). Some clones in this sample may be carry-over from other donors' samples. Both conserved end residues are part of each CDR3. D genes are given only for firm matches. Clone size is stated in some rows and not others, as once, few, many or a class when expanded.

TGTGCCAGCAGTCAGAAACAGGGGATCGCTGAAGCTTTCTTT CASSQKQGIAEAFF . TRBD1 TRBV6-5 14 TRBJ1-1
TGTGCCAGCAGCATCCCGGGACAGCCTCAGGAAGCTTTCTTT CASSIPGQPQEAFF . TRBD1 TRBV27 14 TRBJ1-1
TGTGCCAGCAGCCAAGAAACTAGCACAGATACGCAGTATTTT CASSQETSTDTQYF . . TRBV4-2 14 TRBJ2-3
TGTGCCAGCAGTTACGGTCCCAATGAGCAGTTCTTC CASSYGPNEQFF . . TRBV11-2 12 TRBJ2-1
TGCAGCGTTGAAGAGGGACGTGCCGAGCAGTACTTC CSVEEGRAEQYF . . TRBV29-1 12 TRBJ2-7
TGTGCCAGTAGTGCAGACCGGGAAAATCAGCCCCAGCATTTT CASSADRENQPQHF . . TRBV19 14 TRBJ1-5
TGTGCCAGCAGCTCGGGACAGGGGGCTTGGAATGAGCAGTTCTTC CASSSGQGAWNEQFF . TRBD1 TRBV11-2 15 TRBJ2-1
TGTGCCAGCACCCCCCGGCCGGGCAGTGACTATGGCTACACCTTC CASTPRPGSDYGYTF few . TRBV2 15 TRBJ1-2
TGTGCCAGCAGCCCAGTGGCCCAGGGGGCGAACACAGATACGCAGTATTTT CASSPVAQGANTDTQYF . TRBD1 TRBV7-9 17 TRBJ2-3
TGTGCCAGCAGCTTAGACAATCAGCCCCAGCATTTT CASSLDNQPQHF many . TRBV7-2 12 TRBJ1-5
TGTGCCAGCACCATGAGAGGCTATGAGCAGTTCTTC CASTMRGYEQFF . . TRBV12-3/TRBV12-4 12 TRBJ2-1
TGTGCCTGGAGTGTACATCGTGAAGGGAAGATTGGAGCTTTCTTT CAWSVHREGKIGAFF few . TRBV30 15 TRBJ1-1
TGCAGTGCCCTCGCGGGGGGGGCCTTCGGCTCTGGGGCCAACGTCCTGACTTTC CSALAGGAFGSGANVLTF . TRBD2 TRBV20-1 18 TRBJ2-6
TGTGCCAGCAGCTTAGGCCTGGGAGGGAAAAACATTCAGTACTTC CASSLGLGGKNIQYF . TRBD2 TRBV13 15 TRBJ2-4
TGTGCCAGCCTCACGCAGAACCAGGGGGCCCGAGGCACTGAAGCTTTCTTT CASLTQNQGARGTEAFF . TRBD1 TRBV28 17 TRBJ1-1
TGTGCCAGTAGTGTAAACAGGGGGTGGAACACCGGGGAGCTGTTTTTT CASSVNRGWNTGELFF . TRBD1 TRBV19 16 TRBJ2-2
TGTGCCAGTAGTGCCCGCCCGACAGGGGGAGAAACCAATGAGCAGTTCTTC CASSARPTGGETNEQFF . TRBD1 TRBV19 17 TRBJ2-1
TGCGCCAGCAGCTTGGAGCAGGGAAAAACTGAAGCTTTCTTT CASSLEQGKTEAFF . . TRBV5-1 14 TRBJ1-1
TGTGCCAGCAGCCAAGAGCGCGGGGGTGACTACGAGCAGTACTTC CASSQERGGDYEQYF . TRBD2 TRBV4-2 15 TRBJ2-7
TGTGCCAGCAGTTTGTTGGGGGGTGGCTACAATGAGCAGTTCTTC CASSLLGGGYNEQFF few . TRBV12-3/TRBV12-4 15 TRBJ2-1
TGTGCCAGCAGTTACGGGCGACAGGGGGTTAGACACACTGAAGCTTTCTTT CASSYGRQGVRHTEAFF few TRBD1 TRBV6-6 17 TRBJ1-1
TGTGCCAGCAGCGAGACAGGGGGACCCTCCTACGAGCAGTACTTC CASSETGGPSYEQYF . TRBD1 TRBV6-1 15 TRBJ2-7
TGTGCCAGCAGCCTGCAGGCACAAGAGACCCAGTACTTC CASSLQAQETQYF . . TRBV7-9 13 TRBJ2-5
TGTGCCATCAGAGAACAGGGCGTGAACACTGAAGCTTTCTTT CAIREQGVNTEAFF . . TRBV10-3 14 TRBJ1-1
TGTGCCAGCAGTTTCCTGGACAGGGAGGATGGCTACACCTTC CASSFLDREDGYTF . TRBD1 TRBV27 14 TRBJ1-2
TGTGCCAGCAGCTCGACCGATCAGCCCCAGCATTTT CASSSTDQPQHF . . TRBV5-8 12 TRBJ1-5
TGTGCCAGCAGCTTAAATAGCAATCAGCCCCAGCATTTT CASSLNSNQPQHF many . TRBV7-2 13 TRBJ1-5
TGTGCCAGCAGCTTAGAAGGGACGAGCAATCAGCCCCAGCATTTT CASSLEGTSNQPQHF many . TRBV7-2 15 TRBJ1-5
TGCAGTGCTAGTCTTTGGACACATGAGCAGTTCTTC CSASLWTHEQFF few . TRBV20-1 12 TRBJ2-1
TGTGCCAGCAGCCGACTAGCGGGAGTCGGACAGTACTTC CASSRLAGVGQYF few TRBD2 TRBV28 13 TRBJ2-4
TGTGCTAGTGGTTTCGGGACAGGAGGTGTGAATGAGCAGTTCTTC CASGFGTGGVNEQFF . TRBD1 TRBV12-5 15 TRBJ2-1
TGTGCCAGCAGTCGGGAGAGCATTCAGTACTTC CASSRESIQYF few . TRBV27 11 TRBJ2-4
TGTGCCAGCAGCAAACCTAGCGGAGGGGGCGAGACCCAGTACTTC CASSKPSGGGETQYF . . TRBV6-6 15 TRBJ2-5
TGTGCCAGCAGTTCCGGACTAGCTGGGGCCAACGTCCTGACTTTC CASSSGLAGANVLTF . TRBD2 TRBV12-3/TRBV12-4 15 TRBJ2-6
TGTGCCAGCAGCTTAGCCGGGGGAGCATCCGAGCAGTACTTC CASSLAGGASEQYF many . TRBV7-9 14 TRBJ2-7
TGTGCCAGCAGTGACGGAGGGCGATATAATTCACCCCTCCACTTT CASSDGGRYNSPLHF few . TRBV2 15 TRBJ1-6
TGTGCCAGCACCTTCGGACTCGCCCAAGAGACCCAGTACTTC CASTFGLAQETQYF many . TRBV7-2 14 TRBJ2-5
TGTGCCAGCAGCCCCGGCTTAGGGTTCCACATTTATGGCTACACCTTC CASSPGLGFHIYGYTF many . TRBV7-2 16 TRBJ1-2
TGCAGTGCTAGGCCCGGGGGTAATGAAAAACTGTTTTTT CSARPGGNEKLFF . . TRBV20-1 13 TRBJ1-4
TGCAGTGCTAGAGATGGCGCAGTGAACACCGGGGAGCTGTTTTTT CSARDGAVNTGELFF . . TRBV20-1 15 TRBJ2-2
TGTGCCAGCAGCTTAGCACAGGGATCGGGACAAGCTTTCTTT CASSLAQGSGQAFF many . TRBV7-8 14 TRBJ1-1
TGCAGTGCTAGAGCTCTAGCGGGGGGGCTCTCCGAGCAGTACTTC CSARALAGGLSEQYF . TRBD2 TRBV20-1 15 TRBJ2-7